What follows are 32 T cell receptor beta chains derived from one specimen sequenced in a study of blood T cell repertoires in COVID-19. Libraries were prepared by immunoSEQ multiplex PCR; TCRdb keeps only in-frame clonotypes and omits some of them. This sample has over 85,000 clones, with 85% to 90% found just once. The sequencing sample was made of peripheral blood. All receptors come from a human donor with COVID-19, enrolled during active disease. The donor label of this sample is uncertain.

The chain uses TRBV30 and TRBJ1-2; D is unresolved. V was pared by 3 bases and J by 5 bases, with 7 bases between. The CDR3 length is 11 residues. CDR1 is GTSNPN, CDR2 SVGIG, per germline (reference sequence). CDR3 region: CAWRGGYGYTF. In DNA form, the CDR3 reads TGTGCCTGGAGGGGAGGATATGGCTACACCTTC.

CDR3 loop: CASSLMGTAYEQYF. DNA for the CDR3: TGTGCCAGCAGCCTTATGGGGACAGCTTACGAGCAGTACTTC. V and J are TRBV3-1 (or the pseudogene TRBV3-2) and TRBJ2-7; 7 bases are shared with TRBD1. Per germline, CDR1 LGHDT and CDR2 YNNKEL (reference sequence). This CDR3 region has 14 residues. Trimming removed 4 bases from V and 4 bases from J; junction bases left unmatched: 7.

The rearrangement uses TRBV6-5 and TRBJ1-5; 7 positions agree with TRBD1. The CDR3 spans 13 residues. Germline-derived CDR1 and CDR2 are MNHEY and SVGAGI. V lost 4 bases and J lost 6; bases outside the gene matches: 3. CDR3 in DNA: TGTGCCAGCAGTTTGAGGGACAGTCAGCCCCAGCATTTT. Its protein is CASSLRDSQPQHF.

This chain links TRBV5-4 with TRBJ1-3; 12 bases fit TRBD1. Germline lookup yields CDR1 SGHNT and CDR2 YYREEE (reference sequence). The CDR3 length is 16 residues. J lost 3 bases, V lost 4 bases, and 5 bases had no gene match. The CDR3 reads CASSGTGGGGGNTIYF. CDR3 DNA: TGTGCCAGCAGCGGGACAGGGGGCGGTGGTGGAAACACCATATATTTT.

The chain joins TRBV7-3 to TRBJ1-2; TRBD1 aligns across 9 bases. The CDR3 sequence is 15 residues long. The germline V gene has CDR1 SGHTA and CDR2 FQGTGA. V shed 3 bases and J 7 bases; nucleotides not matched to a gene: 9. CDR3 nucleotide sequence: TGTGCCAGCAGCTTTCTACCACAGGGGGCGGGTGGCTACACCTTC. This sequence encodes CASSFLPQGAGGYTF.

The chain carries TRBV18 and TRBJ2-5, with D possibly TRBD2 on 5 matching bases. In germline, CDR1 is KGHSH, CDR2 LQKENI. V lost 1 base to trimming and J lost 5 bases, with 11 bases between them. The CDR3 covers 14 residues. CDR3 bases: TGTGCCAGCTCACCACTTTCGGGGAGCGAGACCCAGTACTTC. This sequence encodes CASSPLSGSETQYF.

V and J are TRBV19 and TRBJ1-5, with 8 bases matching TRBD1. J gave up 6 bases and V 0 bases, and 7 bases lay outside the gene matches. The V gene's germline CDR1 is LNHDA and CDR2 SQIVND (reference sequence). The CDR3 covers 16 residues. CDR3 protein: CASSIDLGQGGQPQHF. CDR3 sequence (DNA): TGTGCCAGTAGTATAGACCTCGGACAGGGAGGTCAGCCCCAGCATTTT.

The gene calls are TRBV27 and TRBJ2-5; TRBD2 aligns across 9 bases. J gave up 0 bases and V 3 bases, and 5 bases lay outside the gene matches. Germline V gene data show CDR1 as MNHEY and CDR2 as SMNVEV (reference sequence). The CDR3 is 16 amino acids. CDR3 amino acids: CASSFRGLAYQETQYF. The CDR3 DNA reads TGTGCCAGCAGTTTTAGGGGACTAGCCTACCAAGAGACCCAGTACTTC.

The rearrangement links TRBV30 to TRBJ2-1, with TRBD2 as a possible D gene (6 bases). Germline V CDR1 and CDR2: GTSNPN, SVGIG (reference sequence). V was trimmed by 4 bases and J by 5 bases, leaving 12 bases between them. The CDR3 has 13 amino acids. As DNA, the CDR3 is TGTGCCTGGAACCAGCGCGGGGACAATGAGCAGTTCTTC. It is translated as CAWNQRGDNEQFF.

This chain uses TRBV14 with TRBJ1-3; 7 positions agree with TRBD1. Germline V gives CDR1 SGHDN, CDR2 FVKESK. Losses at the gene ends were 4 bases for V and 4 bases for J; bases not matched to a gene: 1. The length of the CDR3 is 13 residues. CDR3 bases: TGTGCCAGCAGCCCAGGGGGAGGAAACACCATATATTTT. This translates into CASSPGGGNTIYF.

The rearrangement links TRBV27 to TRBJ2-7; 9 nucleotides match TRBD1. The V and J ends lost 4 bases and 2 bases, in that order; junction bases with no gene match: 3. Per germline, CDR1 MNHEY and CDR2 SMNVEV (reference sequence). The CDR3 length is 14 residues. The CDR3 is CASSSGQGPYEQYF. The DNA of the CDR3 is TGTGCCAGCAGTTCCGGACAGGGGCCCTACGAGCAGTACTTC.

Only a few counts were recorded for this clone. The chain links TRBV28 to TRBJ1-4; D is uncertain. The CDR3 loop spans 16 amino acids. The germline V and J ends were trimmed by 4 bases and 0 bases, with 12 bases remaining between them. CDR1 is MDHEN and CDR2 is SYDVKM in the germline V gene. The CDR3 nucleotides are TGTGCCAGCAGTTCCCGGGAGGGCGCAACTAATGAAAAACTGTTTTTT. The encoded protein is CASSSREGATNEKLFF.

The V and J genes are TRBV11-3 and TRBJ2-2; D is perhaps TRBD2 (5 bases). Trimming stripped 4 bases from V and 4 bases from J, with 16 bases between. This CDR3 spans 16 amino acids. CDR1 is SGHNT, CDR2 YENEEA, per germline. This chain's CDR3 is CASSSRERVGTGELFF. DNA of the CDR3: TGTGCCAGCAGCTCTCGTGAGAGGGTCGGCACCGGGGAGCTGTTTTTT.

This chain uses TRBV12-3 or TRBV12-4 with TRBJ2-7, with a weak D call TRBD1 (6 bases). The CDR3 spans 13 residues. Trimming stripped 0 bases from V and 4 bases from J, with 7 bases between. CDR3 amino acids: CASSLAGAYEQYF. CDR3 DNA: TGTGCCAGCAGTTTAGCGGGGGCATACGAGCAGTACTTC.

This chain connects TRBV19 to TRBJ1-5, with 8 nucleotides matching TRBD1. The CDR3 is 14 amino acids. Per germline, CDR1 LNHDA and CDR2 SQIVND (reference sequence). V lost 6 bases to trimming and J lost 9 bases; unmatched junction nucleotides: 10. CDR3 in amino acids: CASSPQGGYGPQHF. CDR3 nucleotide sequence: TGTGCCAGTAGCCCACAGGGGGGGTATGGGCCCCAGCATTTT.

V is TRBV2 and J is TRBJ1-3, with a tentative D call TRBD1 (5 bases). The V gene lost 7 bases and the J gene lost 0 bases, with 7 bases spanning the gap. The CDR3 has 13 residues. Per the germline V gene, CDR1 is SNHLY and CDR2 is FYNNEI. The CDR3 coding sequence is TGTGCCAGCACAGGGAACTCTGGAAACACCATATATTTT. Its translation is CASTGNSGNTIYF.

V usage is TRBV3-1 (or the pseudogene TRBV3-2) and J usage is TRBJ2-5, with TRBD2 as a possible D gene (5 bases). This CDR3 is built from 16 residues. V was cut by 3 bases and J by 1 base, with 15 bases left in between. Germline V lookup: CDR1 LGHDT, CDR2 YNNKEL (reference sequence). CDR3 sequence reads: CASSQWESLSQETQYF. The CDR3 DNA is TGTGCCAGCAGCCAGTGGGAGTCGCTGAGCCAAGAGACCCAGTACTTC.

This chain uses TRBV19 with TRBJ2-3; D is unclear. CDR1 is LNHDA and CDR2 is SQIVND in the germline V gene (reference sequence). V lost 4 bases and J lost 3, with 20 bases in between. This CDR3 contains 17 residues. Written as DNA, the CDR3 is TGTGCCAGTAGTAGAGGTAGCCTGGCGTTAGGAACAGATACGCAGTATTTT. Translating it yields CASSRGSLALGTDTQYF.

This chain connects TRBV5-1 to TRBJ1-1; TRBD1 is a possible D gene (5 bases). Deletions cut 4 bases from V and 5 bases from J, with 12 bases between. The CDR3 is 13 amino acids. The V gene's germline CDR1 is SGHRS and CDR2 YFSETQ. The CDR3: CASSPQAGTEAFF. In DNA form, the CDR3 reads TGCGCCAGCAGCCCCCAGGCAGGGACTGAAGCTTTCTTT.

The CDR3 nucleotides read TGCGCCAGCAGCCAAGAGGGACAGGGTGTCTACGAGCAGTACTTC. Its protein product is CASSQEGQGVYEQYF. The chain links TRBV5-1 to TRBJ2-7; 9 positions agree with TRBD1. The V segment lost 4 bases and the J segment 3 bases; nucleotides outside the gene matches: 8. Germline V gene sequence: CDR1 SGHRS, CDR2 YFSETQ. This CDR3 has 15 residues.

CDR3 coding DNA: TGTGCCAGTGGGGGGACCGCCATCTACGAGCAGTACTTC. Its translation is CASGGTAIYEQYF. The V and J genes are TRBV7-9 and TRBJ2-7; possible D gene TRBD2, 6 bases. CDR3 length: 13 residues. Per the germline V gene, CDR1 is SEHNR and CDR2 is FQNEAQ (reference sequence). V gave up 9 bases and J gave up 3 bases, with 15 bases separating them.

The rearrangement joins TRBV5-6 to TRBJ2-3, with D possibly matching TRBD1 (6 bases). In germline, CDR1 is SGHDT, CDR2 YYEEEE. This CDR3 is 15 amino acids long. V lost 5 bases, J lost 2 bases, and 15 bases lay in between. In nucleotides, the CDR3 is TGTGCCAGCAGTTTAGGGTCAGGGGACACAGATACGCAGTATTTT. It is translated as CASSLGSGDTDTQYF.

This clone was detected only once. CDR3 sequence: CASSQGLEQGYTF. The DNA of the CDR3 is TGTGCCAGCAGCCAAGGGTTGGAGCAGGGCTACACCTTC. V and J are TRBV4-2 and TRBJ1-2; D unclear. This CDR3 spans 13 amino acids. The germline V gene encodes CDR1 LGHNA and CDR2 YNFKEQ. The V and J ends lost 1 base and 8 bases respectively, with 11 bases between them.

The chain uses TRBV30 and TRBJ1-2; no definite D call. The CDR3 loop spans 12 amino acids. Trimming removed 4 bases at V and 2 bases at J, with 8 bases between. CDR1 is GTSNPN and CDR2 is SVGIG in the germline V gene (reference sequence). This CDR3 reads CAWNGLNYGYTF. As DNA, the CDR3 is TGTGCCTGGAACGGACTGAACTATGGCTACACCTTC.

This chain joins TRBV10-2 and TRBJ1-6; D is unclear. Germline V CDR1 and CDR2: WSHSY, SAAADI. V was cut by 7 bases and J by 10 bases, with 17 bases left in between. The CDR3 contains 14 residues. CDR3 loop: CASTLPGIGSPLHF. CDR3 sequence (DNA): TGCGCCAGCACCCTGCCGGGGATCGGATCACCCCTCCACTTT.

The genes are TRBV5-5 and TRBJ2-6, with 7 bases fitting TRBD2. Germline V lookup: CDR1 SGHKS, CDR2 YYEKEE (reference sequence). With 4 bases clipped from V and 0 bases from J, the junction kept 7 bases outside the gene matches. This CDR3 contains 17 residues. The DNA of the CDR3 is TGTGCCAGCAGCCCCTGGGAGGGGTTCTCTGGGGCCAACGTCCTGACTTTC. Amino acids: CASSPWEGFSGANVLTF.

The table lists this clone with a few counts. The chain has TRBV5-4 and TRBJ1-1; 10 bases agree with TRBD1. Trimming removed 5 bases from V and 4 bases from J; junction bases left unmatched: 8. Germline lookup yields CDR1 SGHNT and CDR2 YYREEE (reference sequence). This CDR3 is 15 amino acids long. CDR3 nucleotide sequence: TGTGCCAGCAGGTGGGACAGGGGTGTAGGCACTGAAGCTTTCTTT. Its translation is CASRWDRGVGTEAFF.

The chain has TRBV7-8 and TRBJ2-1; D remains ambiguous. This CDR3 spans 12 amino acids. The V end lost 5 bases, the J end lost 9 bases, and 11 bases lay between the germline ends. Germline-derived CDR1 and CDR2 are SGHVS and FQNEAQ. The CDR3 protein is CASSQESGEQFF. DNA for the CDR3: TGTGCCAGCAGCCAGGAGTCGGGTGAGCAGTTCTTC. Full variable domain (remainder filled in from reference TRBV7-8 and TRBJ2-1): GAGVSQSPRYKVAKRGQDVALRCDPISGHVSLFWYQQALGQGPEFLTYFQNEAQLDKSGLPSDRFFAERPEGSVSTLKIQRTQQEDSAVYLCASSQESGEQFFGPGTRLTVL.

J is TRBJ1-2 and V is TRBV9; D possibly corresponds to TRBD1 (6 bases). The V gene's germline CDR1 is SGDLS and CDR2 YYNGEE. CDR3 length: 15 residues. Trimming cost V 0 bases and J 0 bases, with 9 bases left between them. This CDR3 reads CASSVEAGANYGYTF. The CDR3 DNA follows: TGTGCCAGCAGCGTAGAGGCAGGGGCTAACTATGGCTACACCTTC.

The rearrangement joins TRBV5-4 to TRBJ1-4; D is unclear. V was cut by 2 bases and J by 0 bases, with 11 bases left in between. The CDR3 extends over 16 amino acids. Germline V gene data show CDR1 as SGHNT and CDR2 as YYREEE (reference sequence). In DNA, the CDR3 is TGTGCCAGCAGCTTTGGAGGGTCTGCAACTAATGAAAAACTGTTTTTT. The encoded protein is CASSFGGSATNEKLFF.

This clone was seen more than once but under ten times. The chain combines TRBV18 with TRBJ1-2; tentative D call: TRBD1 (6 bases). There are 15 residues in the CDR3. Germline CDR1 is KGHSH and CDR2 is LQKENI. Trimming shortened V by 5 bases and J by 7 bases, and 20 bases separated the two germline ends. The DNA for the CDR3 is TGTGCCAGCTCATCCTGGACAGAAGCCACTGGTGGCTACACCTTC. Its protein is CASSSWTEATGGYTF.

The gene calls are TRBV4-1 and TRBJ1-2; D may be TRBD1 (6 bases). Trimming stripped 0 bases from V and 4 bases from J, with 18 bases between. CDR1 MGHRA and CDR2 YSYEKL come from the germline V gene. CDR3 length: 17 residues. The CDR3 spells CASSQEGAHRVRYGYTF. CDR3 sequence (DNA): TGCGCCAGCAGCCAAGAGGGGGCACACAGGGTACGCTATGGCTACACCTTC.